The TCR beta chain under discussion was sequenced for a study of T cells after yellow fever vaccination. Overall study findings and caveats: High-abundance clonotypes from the bulk population could contaminate FACS-sorted repertoires.

Germline-derived CDR1 and CDR2 are MNHNS and SASEGT. This CDR3 spans 15 amino acids. V dropped 6 bases and J dropped 0 bases, with 12 bases sitting between them. Comments on this clonotype: No antigen is known for it.

TCRdb analysed the 5' RACE reads with MiXCR anew, one entry per CDR3 protein. The sample yields about 350,000 distinct CDR3 sequences, approximately 8% seen once. This chain uses TRBV6-1 with TRBJ2-1; D unclear. The sample was PBMCs, taken approximately 40 days after the first yellow fever vaccination. This clonotype was obtained from a man between 18 and 35 years old who received the YFV17D yellow fever vaccine. CDR3 protein: CASRDITASYNEQFF. In DNA form, the CDR3 reads TGTGCCAGCAGGGATATCACGGCCTCCTACAATGAGCAGTTCTTC.